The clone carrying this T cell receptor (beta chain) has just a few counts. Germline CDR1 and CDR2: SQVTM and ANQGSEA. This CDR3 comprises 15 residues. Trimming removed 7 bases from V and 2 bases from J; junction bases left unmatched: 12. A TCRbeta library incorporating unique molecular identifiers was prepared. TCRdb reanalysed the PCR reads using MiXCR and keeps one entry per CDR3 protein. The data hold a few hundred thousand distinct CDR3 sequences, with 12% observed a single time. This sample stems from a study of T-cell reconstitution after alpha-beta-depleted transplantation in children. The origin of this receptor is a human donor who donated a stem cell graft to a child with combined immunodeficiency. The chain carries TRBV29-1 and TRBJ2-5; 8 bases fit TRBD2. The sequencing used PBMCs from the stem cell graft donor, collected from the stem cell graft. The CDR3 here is CSALRAGAPQETQYF. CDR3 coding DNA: TGCAGCGCACTCCGAGCGGGGGCTCCTCAAGAGACCCAGTACTTC.